This passage covers 6 T cell receptor beta chains from one sample sequenced in a study of CXCR3-negative and CXCR3-positive naive CD8 T cells. 5' RACE with UMI labels generated the TRB cDNA libraries. For each CDR3 protein, TCRdb gives one entry from its re-call of the 5' RACE reads, without DNA. The sample table includes 20,000 to 30,000 distinct CDR3 sequences. Input material: naive CXCR3- CD8+ T cells from blood. Subset specified: CD45RO-CCR7+CD27+CD95- naive CD8+ T cells lacking CXCR3 (TNR3-). The receptors were sampled from a human donor in good health. Some clones in this sample may be carry-over from other donors' samples.

The J gene is TRBJ2-4, the V gene TRBV2; there is no DNA to check the TCRdb D call of TRBD1. There are 14 residues in the CDR3. CDR1 is SNHLY and CDR2 is FYNNEI in the germline V gene. CDR3 in amino acids: CASSVGGPKNIQYF. Full variable domain (remainder filled in from reference TRBV2 and TRBJ2-4): EPEVTQTPSHQVTQMGQEVILRCVPISNHLYFYWYRQILGQKVEFLVSFYNNEISEKSEIFDDQFSVERPDGSNFTLKIRSTKLEDSAMYFCASSVGGPKNIQYFGAGTRLSVL.

The rearrangement uses TRBV10-3 and TRBJ2-1. Germline V CDR1 and CDR2: ENHRY, SYGVKD. The CDR3 runs 14 residues. CDR3 in amino acids: CAISHSDNYNEQFF.

The chain combines TRBV12-3 or TRBV12-4 with TRBJ1-5. The CDR3 has 14 amino acids. This CDR3 is CASSLGRSNQPQHF.

The chain recombines TRBV3-1 with TRBJ2-7; the TRBD1 assignment by TCRdb is unverifiable without DNA. This CDR3 has 15 residues. The V gene's germline CDR1 is LGHDT and CDR2 YNNKEL (reference sequence). CDR3 in amino acids: CASSQGWGSIYEQYF.

The genes are TRBV9 and TRBJ1-1; TCRdb lists TRBD1, though no DNA is available to test this call. CDR3 size: 15 residues. Germline V CDR1 and CDR2: SGDLS, YYNGEE. The CDR3: CASSINRDGTTEAFF.

J is TRBJ2-3 and V is TRBV5-1; the TRBD2 assignment by TCRdb is unverifiable without DNA. CDR1 is SGHRS and CDR2 is YFSETQ in the germline V gene. This CDR3 contains 16 residues. CDR3 loop: CASSLGSGGVTDTQYF.